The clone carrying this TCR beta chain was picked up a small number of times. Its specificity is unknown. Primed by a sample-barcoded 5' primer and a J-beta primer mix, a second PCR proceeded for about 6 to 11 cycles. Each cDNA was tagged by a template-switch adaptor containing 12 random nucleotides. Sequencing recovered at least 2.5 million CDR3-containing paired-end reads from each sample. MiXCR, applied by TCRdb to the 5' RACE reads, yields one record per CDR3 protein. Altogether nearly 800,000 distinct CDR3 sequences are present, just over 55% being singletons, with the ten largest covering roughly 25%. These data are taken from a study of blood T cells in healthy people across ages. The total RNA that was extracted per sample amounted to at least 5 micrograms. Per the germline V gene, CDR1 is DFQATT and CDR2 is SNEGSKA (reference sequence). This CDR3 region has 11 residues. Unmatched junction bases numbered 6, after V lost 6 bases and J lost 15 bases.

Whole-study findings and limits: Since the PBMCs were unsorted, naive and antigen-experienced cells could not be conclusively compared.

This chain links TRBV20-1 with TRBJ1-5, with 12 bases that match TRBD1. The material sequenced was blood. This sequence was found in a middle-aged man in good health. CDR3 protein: CSANRDRGLHF. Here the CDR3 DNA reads TGCAGTGCCAATCGGGACAGGGGGCTGCATTTT.